The 22 T cell receptor beta chains presented below share a single source sample, sequenced in a study of OX40 agonist ivuxolimab in advanced cancers. Profiled with immunoSEQ multiplex PCR; TCRdb holds only in-frame clones, not every one. The sample shows about 78,000 clones, under 85% of them seen only once. Specimen: CD4+ or CD8+ T cells sorted from blood, collected in a trial of the OX40 agonist ivuxolimab. These receptors all stem from an adult with an advanced solid tumor such as melanoma, head and neck, liver or kidney cancer.

The chain links TRBV28 to TRBJ1-2; TRBD1 is a possible D gene (5 bases). Looked up from germline, CDR1 is MDHEN and CDR2 is SYDVKM. The CDR3 covers 15 residues. Trimming removed 2 bases at V and 4 bases at J, with 14 bases between. CDR3 nucleotide sequence: TGTGCCAGCAGTTTAGTCGGGGGAGGGGTCTATGGCTACACCTTC. As protein: CASSLVGGGVYGYTF.

The V and J genes are TRBV5-1 and TRBJ2-3; TRBD2 is a possible D gene (5 bases). V lost 5 bases and J 2 bases, leaving 12 bases between the germline ends. This CDR3 is built from 14 residues. Germline CDR1 reads SGHRS; CDR2 reads YFSETQ. DNA for the CDR3: TGCGCCAGCAGTCTGGAGGCGGTCACAGATACGCAGTATTTT. Translating it yields CASSLEAVTDTQYF.

With respect to this clone: Other nucleotide sequences from this sample produce the same CDR3. This chain uses TRBV6-6 with TRBJ1-2, with D perhaps matching TRBD1 (5 bases). The CDR3 covers 14 residues. Germline lookup yields CDR1 MNHNY and CDR2 SVGAGI (reference sequence). The V end lost 0 bases, the J end lost 3 bases, and 8 bases lay between the germline ends. The DNA for the CDR3 is TGTGCCAGCAGTTACTCGAAGACAGACTATGGCTACACCTTC. Translation gives CASSYSKTDYGYTF.

The chain recombines TRBV6-5 with TRBJ2-2; D gene unclear. The CDR3 totals 11 residues. CDR1 and CDR2 (germline): MNHEY, SVGAGI. Between the trimmed V and J ends, which lost 6 bases and 8 bases, there was a span of 7 bases. Here the CDR3 DNA reads TGTGCCAGCAGCGAGATGGGGGAGCTGTTTTTT. It yields the protein CASSEMGELFF.

This sequence joins TRBV7-2 and TRBJ2-5; D is undetermined. The CDR3 consists of 13 residues. Germline V gives CDR1 SGHTA, CDR2 FQGNSA. The V gene lost 2 bases and the J gene lost 5 bases, with 9 bases spanning the gap. This chain's CDR3 is CASSLKSRETQYF. CDR3 bases: TGTGCCAGCAGCTTAAAATCCCGGGAGACCCAGTACTTC.

This clone was counted a few times. V gene TRBV7-2 combines with J gene TRBJ1-5, with D maybe TRBD1 (5 bases). The germline gives CDR1 SGHTA, CDR2 FQGNSA. Trimming shortened V by 6 bases and J by 2 bases, and 14 bases separated the two germline ends. The CDR3 is 15 residues long. The CDR3 sequence: CASSFHRTGNQPQHF. CDR3 nucleotide sequence: TGTGCCAGCAGTTTCCACAGGACGGGCAATCAGCCCCAGCATTTT. Full variable domain (remainder filled in from reference TRBV7-2 and TRBJ1-5): GAGVSQSPSNKVTEKGKDVELRCDPISGHTALYWYRQSLGQGLEFLIYFQGNSAPDKSGLPSDRFSAERTGGSVSTLTIQRTQQEDSAVYLCASSFHRTGNQPQHFGDGTRLSIL.

The rearrangement uses TRBV28 and TRBJ1-2; TRBD1 matches at 8 bases. Germline loops: CDR1 MDHEN, CDR2 SYDVKM. This CDR3 is built from 15 residues. V gave up 9 bases and J gave up 1 base; unmatched junction bases: 10. DNA for the CDR3: TGTGCCAGTAGAACAGGGGGAGGAAATAACTATGGCTACACCTTC. It specifies CASRTGGGNNYGYTF.

The V gene is TRBV6-1, the J gene TRBJ2-1; possibly TRBD1 for D (6 bases). Germline V gene lookup returns CDR1 MNHNS and CDR2 SASEGT. CDR3 length: 14 residues. The ends were cut back, 8 bases at V and 2 bases at J, with 13 bases in the middle. CDR3 sequence (DNA): TGTGCCAGCGGGTGGGGGCCAACCTACAATGAGCAGTTCTTC. Protein product: CASGWGPTYNEQFF.

This clone was counted once. V and J are TRBV28 and TRBJ1-5; no definite D call. The CDR3 runs to 13 residues. V lost 2 bases, J lost 5 bases, and 7 bases lay in between. CDR1 is MDHEN, CDR2 SYDVKM, per germline. CDR3: CASSLGIYQPQHF. CDR3 sequence (DNA): TGTGCCAGCAGTTTAGGTATCTATCAGCCCCAGCATTTT.

The V gene is TRBV2, the J gene TRBJ2-4, with 9 bases fitting TRBD1. Germline-derived CDR1 and CDR2 are SNHLY and FYNNEI. CDR3 length: 14 amino acids. The J segment lost 6 bases and the V segment lost 6 bases, leaving 6 bases of the junction unmatched. The CDR3 nucleotides read TGTGCCAGCAGGACACAGGGGGCTGGAAACATTCAGTACTTC. It is translated as CASRTQGAGNIQYF.

This chain joins TRBV19 and TRBJ1-1, with D perhaps matching TRBD1 (6 bases). The CDR3 length is 15 residues. Per the germline V gene, CDR1 is LNHDA and CDR2 is SQIVND (reference sequence). Between the trimmed V and J ends, which lost 6 bases and 6 bases, there was a span of 20 bases. CDR3 in amino acids: CASSKSQGSNAEAFF. DNA of the CDR3: TGTGCCAGTAGCAAATCTCAGGGGTCTAACGCTGAAGCTTTCTTT.

This clone was seen once. The chain couples TRBV28 to TRBJ2-7, with D possibly TRBD1 on 6 matching bases. Germline V gives CDR1 MDHEN, CDR2 SYDVKM. Trimming cost V 5 bases and J 0 bases, with 14 bases left between them. This CDR3 contains 15 residues. The DNA of the CDR3 is TGTGCCAGCAGTCCAGGGGACCGCACCTCCTACGAGCAGTACTTC. Protein: CASSPGDRTSYEQYF.

The chain combines TRBV27 with TRBJ2-6, with D maybe TRBD1 (5 bases). Between the trimmed V and J ends, which lost 3 bases and 4 bases, there was a span of 10 bases. CDR3 length equals 15 residues. CDR1 is MNHEY, CDR2 SMNVEV, per germline (reference sequence). This CDR3 reads CASSFRGAGANVLTF. The CDR3 coding sequence is TGTGCCAGCAGTTTCCGTGGGGCGGGGGCCAACGTCCTGACTTTC.

This clone has more than one count but fewer than ten. V and J are TRBV5-1 and TRBJ2-5, with 12 nucleotides matching TRBD1. The CDR3 length is 14 residues. Germline V lookup: CDR1 SGHRS, CDR2 YFSETQ. Germline trimming cut 5 bases from V and 5 bases from J; bases unmatched to any gene: 4. CDR3 loop: CASRGTGGAETQYF. In DNA, the CDR3 is TGCGCCAGCAGGGGGACAGGGGGCGCGGAGACCCAGTACTTC.

The V gene is TRBV6-4, the J gene TRBJ1-1, with D unclear. The CDR3 spans 13 residues. V was clipped by 7 bases and J by 1 base, with 10 bases between them. Germline CDR1 reads MRHNA; CDR2 reads SNTAGT. CDR3: CASNFGPNTEAFF. CDR3 sequence (DNA): TGTGCCAGCAATTTCGGTCCGAACACTGAAGCTTTCTTT.

This clone came up a few times. CDR3 nucleotide sequence: TGCAGCGTCGAACAGGGGGCTATCGGGAACACCATATATTTT. Its translation is CSVEQGAIGNTIYF. The chain has TRBV29-1 and TRBJ1-3; TRBD1 matches 9 bases. With V trimmed by 6 bases and J by 7 bases, 10 bases remained unmatched. The CDR3 sequence is 14 residues long. CDR1 is SQVTM and CDR2 is ANQGSEA in the germline V gene.

The chain carries TRBV7-6 and TRBJ1-2; a possible D gene is TRBD1 (5 bases). Trimming left V 5 bases short and J 8 bases short, with 21 bases between. The CDR3 is made up of 15 amino acids. Germline assignment: CDR1 SGHVS and CDR2 FNYEAQ. The CDR3 coding sequence is TGTGCCAGCAGCCCCAATCGGGGGTCTTATATGGGCTACACCTTC. Translation gives CASSPNRGSYMGYTF.

The table lists this clone with a count of one. The chain couples TRBV6-1 to TRBJ1-5, with 9 bases fitting TRBD1. V dropped 4 bases and J dropped 15; count of bases not matched to a gene: 4. Germline lookup yields CDR1 MNHNS and CDR2 SASEGT. CDR3 length equals 11 residues. The CDR3 bases are TGTGCCAGCAGTGTGGACAGGGGAAGGCATTTT. This encodes CASSVDRGRHF.

This rearrangement joins TRBV29-1 to TRBJ2-3, with 7 bases matching TRBD1. The CDR3 contains 12 residues. Germline values: CDR1 SQVTM, CDR2 ANQGSEA. CDR3 sequence (DNA): TGCAGTTATGGAAGGGACAGAGATACGCAGTATTTT. Its protein is CSYGRDRDTQYF.

This chain uses TRBV18 with TRBJ2-3; 8 bases map to TRBD2. The germline V gene encodes CDR1 KGHSH and CDR2 LQKENI. The CDR3 is 16 residues long. V lost 1 base to trimming and J lost 0 bases; unmatched junction nucleotides: 3. DNA for the CDR3: TGTGCCAGCTCACCACAGGCTAGCGGGAGCACAGATACGCAGTATTTT. It codes for CASSPQASGSTDTQYF.

The genes are TRBV6-4 and TRBJ2-6; perhaps TRBD1 as D (6 bases). This CDR3 has 15 residues. With 5 bases removed from V and 0 bases from J, the gap between germline ends came to 8 bases. Looked up from germline, CDR1 is MRHNA and CDR2 is SNTAGT. For the CDR3, the DNA is TGTGCCAGCAGTACAGGGTACTCTGGGGCCAACGTCCTGACTTTC. This sequence encodes CASSTGYSGANVLTF.

CDR3 sequence reads: CAIGGGPLQMNTEAFF. CDR3 nucleotide sequence: TGTGCCATCGGAGGGGGCCCCCTTCAAATGAACACTGAAGCTTTCTTT. The chain employs TRBV10-3 and TRBJ1-1; 7 bases line up with TRBD1. This CDR3 is 16 amino acids long. J gave up 0 bases and V 8 bases, and 12 bases lay outside the gene matches. The germline V gene has CDR1 ENHRY and CDR2 SYGVKD.